This T cell receptor (beta chain) was captured by sequencing in a study of T-cell memory formation after mild COVID-19. Employing constant-segment primers, 5'RACE generated TCR alpha and TCR beta cDNA libraries bearing sample barcodes and UMIs. TCRdb independently ran MiXCR on the 5' RACE reads; one entry per CDR3 protein. Among some 600,000 distinct CDR3 sequences listed, around 15% were seen once. Broader study findings: Contracting CD4+ clones sat mainly in CM and EM; CD8+ in EMRA. Clones that got smaller from day 15 to 85 had even CD4/CD8, while clones growing later tipped toward CD4+. Nothing confirmed that second-wave clones peaking on day 37 were specific for SARS-CoV-2.

About this clonotype itself: What it recognizes is unknown. At one boundary the junction diverges from the germline segment, which might be a read error.

Germline V gene lookup returns CDR1 LGHDT and CDR2 YNNKEL (reference sequence). There are 14 residues in the CDR3. The sequenced sample consisted of PBMCs or a T cell subset sorted from them (not recorded which). The origin of this receptor is an adult woman who had mild COVID-19 (a few samples of this study predate the infection). Cell type and time point are not known. V is TRBV3-1 and J is TRBJ2-2; D gene unclear. The CDR3 is CTSSRPNGAGELFF. CDR3 nucleotide sequence: TGTACCAGCAGCCGTCCCAATGGGGCCGGGGAGCTGTTTTTT.